The rows below give T cell receptor beta chains drawn from one sample of a study of beta chain features in type 1 diabetes. Assay used: immunoSEQ multiplex PCR; TCRdb lists only in-frame clones, some missing. The sample consists of almost 250,000 clones, 13% to 15% of them appearing once. The sample was naive CD4+ T cells from blood. These receptors were obtained from a woman aged 40 to 55 in good health. The CDR3 runs from the conserved cysteine through the conserved F or W. A D gene is named only where the DNA matches it firmly.

V	J	D	length	CDR3
TRBV5-6	TRBJ2-3	NA	13	CASSEGSTDTQYF
TRBV9	TRBJ1-4	NA	15	CASSLKAGRWEKLFF
TRBV27	TRBJ2-4	TRBD1	14	CASSRQGVKNIQYF
TRBV18	TRBJ2-7	TRBD1	14	CASSKGQASYEQYF
TRBV5-1	TRBJ1-2	TRBD1	15	CASSEDRMREYGYTF
TRBV27	TRBJ2-4	NA	14	CASSLSNSKNIQYF
TRBV9	TRBJ2-3	NA	17	CASSGFDSKGMTDTQYF
TRBV9	TRBJ1-1	NA	17	CASSVDFGGRGNTEAFF
TRBV9	NA	NA	14	CASSVGLATYEQYF
TRBV5-1	TRBJ2-7	TRBD2	17	CASSRAGGSLQVDEQYF
TRBV7-6	TRBJ2-7	NA	14	CASSQDSFSYEQYF
TRBV15	TRBJ2-7	NA	16	CATSRDSGTKAYEQYF
TRBV7-2	TRBJ2-2	NA	17	CASRPPFGSANTGELFF
TRBV9	TRBJ1-1	TRBD1	16	CASSVGTGGPSTEAFF
TRBV29-1	TRBJ2-7	TRBD2	11	CSVSSGGEQYF
TRBV7-9	TRBJ2-2	NA	16	CASSLLAGANTGELFF
TRBV12-5	TRBJ2-1	NA	13	CASGLETGTPQFF
TRBV9	TRBJ2-3	TRBD2	16	CASSDELGLAADTQYF
TRBV19	TRBJ2-1	TRBD1	15	CASSGTGWSYNEQFF
TRBV27	TRBJ2-3	TRBD2	14	CASRNGGSTDTQYF
TRBV6-5	TRBJ2-7	NA	14	CASRRGASSYEQYF
TRBV18	TRBJ2-3	NA	17	CASSPPNKSQRRDTQYF
TRBV29-1	TRBJ1-2	TRBD1	14	CSALRTGGDYGYTF
TRBV19	TRBJ2-2	NA	13	CACGGSTSGELFF
TRBV18	TRBJ2-2	NA	13	CASSLSARGELFF
TRBV5-1	TRBJ1-4	NA	15	CASSLEGLRSEKLFF
TRBV6-5	TRBJ2-1	TRBD2	13	CASSERGHNEQFF
TRBV28	TRBJ2-7	TRBD1	14	CASRRDRVVYEQYF
TRBV5-1	TRBJ1-2	NA	14	CASSKDTGYYGYTF
TRBV5-1	TRBJ1-1	NA	15	CAGEVGGGQNTEAFF
TRBV9	TRBJ2-2	NA	15	CASSDRGSNTGELFF
TRBV6-5	TRBJ1-1	NA	13	CASSPQTGIEAFF
TRBV7-9	TRBJ2-1	TRBD1	18	CASSRRSFGTGGPGEQFF
TRBV7-2	TRBJ2-7	NA	14	CASSLAGAAYEQYF
TRBV5-1	TRBJ2-5	TRBD1	14	CASSRWTGSETQYF
TRBV4-3	TRBJ2-2	NA	16	CASSQDPGTPTGELFF
TRBV2	TRBJ1-1	NA	14	CASSYDGPKTRAFF
TRBV5-1	TRBJ2-3	TRBD1	14	CASSVSGGADTQYF
TRBV6-6	TRBJ2-1	NA	12	CASGSQYNEQFF
TRBV5-4	TRBJ1-2	NA	15	CASSLGGIRNYGYTF
TRBV13	TRBJ2-6	NA	16	CASSPRGISGANVLTF
TRBV2	TRBJ1-5	TRBD1	15	CASSPDRRSNQPQHF
TRBV5-1	TRBJ2-5	TRBD2	12	CASSPTSGRGYF
TRBV12-5	TRBJ2-3	NA	18	CASGLVPPPRGYHSDQYF
TRBV21-1	TRBJ2-3	NA	15	CASSKGFVSMDTQYF
TRBV19	TRBJ1-3	NA	13	CASRIVSGNTIYF
TRBV2	TRBJ1-1	NA	15	CASRPATHPNTEAFF
TRBV11-2	TRBJ1-2	TRBD1	17	CASSAGQAVGINYGYTF
TRBV7-2	TRBJ2-5	NA	15	CASSLRGASQETQYF
TRBV10-3	TRBJ2-1	TRBD2	15	CAISGSGGAGNEQFF
TRBV23-1	TRBJ2-7	NA	15	CASRRWCRCSYEQYF